A selection of T cell receptor beta chains follows, all from one sample in a study of T-cell reconstitution after alpha-beta-depleted transplantation in children. TCRdb itself ran the PCR reads through MiXCR, one entry per CDR3 protein. The table shows 600,000 or so distinct CDR3 sequences, with under 30% occurring only once. The source material was PBMCs, mostly from graft donor cells, sampled 360 days after TCRalphabeta/CD19-depleted stem cell transplant. Source of these receptors: a boy younger than two who had a stem cell transplant for acute myeloid leukemia, so the T cells may come from the graft donor. The CDR3 runs from the conserved cysteine through the conserved F or W. Fields, in order: CDR3 DNA, CDR3 protein, V gene, D gene, CDR3 length, clone size, J gene. D genes are given only for firm matches. Only some rows state a clone size, as once, few, many or a class for expanded clones.

cdr3_nt: TGTGCCAGCAGTTGGACGGGGCCACCTCCAGAGACCCAGTACTTC; cdr3_aa: CASSWTGPPPETQYF; v_call: TRBV6-2/TRBV6-3; d_call: .; cdr3_length: 15; clone_size: .; j_call: TRBJ2-5
cdr3_nt: TGTGCCAGCAGCTGGACAGGAACCATGAACACTGAAGCTTTCTTT; cdr3_aa: CASSWTGTMNTEAFF; v_call: TRBV7-9; d_call: TRBD1; cdr3_length: 15; clone_size: few; j_call: TRBJ1-1
cdr3_nt: TGCAGTGCCTGGACTAGCATAGCAGATACGCAGTATTTT; cdr3_aa: CSAWTSIADTQYF; v_call: TRBV20-1; d_call: TRBD2; cdr3_length: 13; clone_size: many; j_call: TRBJ2-3
cdr3_nt: TGCGCCAGCAGCCAAGAAAGGTACAGCCTAACAGGGAAGACCCAGTACTTC; cdr3_aa: CASSQERYSLTGKTQYF; v_call: TRBV4-3; d_call: .; cdr3_length: 17; clone_size: few; j_call: TRBJ2-5
cdr3_nt: TGTGCCAGCAGCCAAGACCCCACCGTATGGGGTACGAGGGTCCTGAACACTGAAGCTTTCTTT; cdr3_aa: CASSQDPTVWGTRVLNTEAFF; v_call: TRBV14; d_call: .; cdr3_length: 21; clone_size: .; j_call: TRBJ1-1
cdr3_nt: TGTGCCAGCAGGGGGGAGGGGGTTGGGTTGCGCGAGCAGTACTTC; cdr3_aa: CASRGEGVGLREQYF; v_call: TRBV12-3/TRBV12-4; d_call: .; cdr3_length: 15; clone_size: .; j_call: TRBJ2-7
cdr3_nt: TGTGCCAGCAGTCCGGACAGGCCCCCTACCTACAATGAGCAGTTCTTC; cdr3_aa: CASSPDRPPTYNEQFF; v_call: TRBV6-1; d_call: TRBD1; cdr3_length: 16; clone_size: .; j_call: TRBJ2-1
cdr3_nt: TGTGCCAGCAAACAGACACGGAACACCGGGGAGCTGTTTTTT; cdr3_aa: CASKQTRNTGELFF; v_call: TRBV6-4; d_call: .; cdr3_length: 14; clone_size: few; j_call: TRBJ2-2
cdr3_nt: TGTGCCAGCAGTGGAGGTTCGGTGGGGCCCCAGCATTTT; cdr3_aa: CASSGGSVGPQHF; v_call: TRBV25-1; d_call: .; cdr3_length: 13; clone_size: .; j_call: TRBJ1-5
cdr3_nt: TGTGCCAGCGCTGCACAGGGTTCCTACAATGAGCAGTTCTTC; cdr3_aa: CASAAQGSYNEQFF; v_call: TRBV27; d_call: .; cdr3_length: 14; clone_size: few; j_call: TRBJ2-1
cdr3_nt: TGCAGCGCCGGAACGACAGGCCCCACAGATACGCAGTATTTT; cdr3_aa: CSAGTTGPTDTQYF; v_call: TRBV29-1; d_call: .; cdr3_length: 14; clone_size: few; j_call: TRBJ2-3
cdr3_nt: TGTGCCAGCAGCTTAGGACAGGGAGGTAGTCTGGAGTACTTC; cdr3_aa: CASSLGQGGSLEYF; v_call: TRBV7-9; d_call: .; cdr3_length: 14; clone_size: few; j_call: TRBJ2-7
cdr3_nt: TGCAGTGCTAGACCTCGTGTAGCGGGGACTTACGAGCAGTACTTC; cdr3_aa: CSARPRVAGTYEQYF; v_call: TRBV20-1; d_call: TRBD2; cdr3_length: 15; clone_size: many; j_call: TRBJ2-7
cdr3_nt: TGTGCCAGCAGCCTCCTTCGTGGGAGCAATGAGCAGTTCTTC; cdr3_aa: CASSLLRGSNEQFF; v_call: TRBV12-1; d_call: .; cdr3_length: 14; clone_size: .; j_call: TRBJ2-1
cdr3_nt: TGTGCCAGCAGTTACGGACAGTCCTATCATTCACCCCTCCACTTT; cdr3_aa: CASSYGQSYHSPLHF; v_call: TRBV6-5; d_call: .; cdr3_length: 15; clone_size: few; j_call: TRBJ1-6
cdr3_nt: TGCAGTGCTACGGTCTACTCAGCTGAAGCTTTCTTT; cdr3_aa: CSATVYSAEAFF; v_call: TRBV20-1; d_call: .; cdr3_length: 12; clone_size: few; j_call: TRBJ1-1
cdr3_nt: TGTGCCAGCAGTGACCCCCGACTAGAATGGGAGACCCAGTACTTC; cdr3_aa: CASSDPRLEWETQYF; v_call: TRBV6-4; d_call: .; cdr3_length: 15; clone_size: few; j_call: TRBJ2-5
cdr3_nt: TGTGCCAGCAGCTTACTGCCGGGTCCAAAGAGTACGTTCTTC; cdr3_aa: CASSLLPGPKSTFF; v_call: TRBV11-3; d_call: .; cdr3_length: 14; clone_size: many; j_call: TRBJ2-1
cdr3_nt: TGCAGTGCTAGAGGACTAGCGGGGGGCCTTAGCTCCTACAATGAGCAGTTCTTC; cdr3_aa: CSARGLAGGLSSYNEQFF; v_call: TRBV20-1; d_call: TRBD2; cdr3_length: 18; clone_size: many; j_call: TRBJ2-1
cdr3_nt: TGTGCCAGCAGTCGGCAGGGCAATCAGCCCCCGCATTTT; cdr3_aa: CASSRQGNQPPHF; v_call: TRBV12-3/TRBV12-4; d_call: .; cdr3_length: 13; clone_size: .; j_call: TRBJ1-5
cdr3_nt: TGTGCCAGCAGTCCCCGGGGACCAACCCTAAATGAGCAGTTCTTC; cdr3_aa: CASSPRGPTLNEQFF; v_call: TRBV12-3/TRBV12-4; d_call: .; cdr3_length: 15; clone_size: many; j_call: TRBJ2-1
cdr3_nt: TGTGCCAGCAGCCTAATGGACATCCAAGAGACCCAGTACTTC; cdr3_aa: CASSLMDIQETQYF; v_call: TRBV7-7; d_call: .; cdr3_length: 14; clone_size: few; j_call: TRBJ2-5
cdr3_nt: TGCAGTGCTAGGGTACTAGGATATGGCTACACCTTC; cdr3_aa: CSARVLGYGYTF; v_call: TRBV20-1; d_call: .; cdr3_length: 12; clone_size: .; j_call: TRBJ1-2
cdr3_nt: TGCGCCAGCAGCCCGAGGAAAACAGGGGTCCTCTATGGCTACACCTTC; cdr3_aa: CASSPRKTGVLYGYTF; v_call: TRBV4-3; d_call: TRBD1; cdr3_length: 16; clone_size: .; j_call: TRBJ1-2
cdr3_nt: TGCAGTGCTGCGCCCAATGAAAAACTGTTTTTT; cdr3_aa: CSAAPNEKLFF; v_call: TRBV20-1; d_call: .; cdr3_length: 11; clone_size: .; j_call: TRBJ1-4
cdr3_nt: TGTGCCAGCACATTCGCGGGGGGCTGGGGAGAGACCCAGTACTTC; cdr3_aa: CASTFAGGWGETQYF; v_call: TRBV7-2; d_call: TRBD2; cdr3_length: 15; clone_size: .; j_call: TRBJ2-5
cdr3_nt: TGTGCCAGCAGTCCACTGTCGGGGGACCGGCCAGATACGCAGTATTTT; cdr3_aa: CASSPLSGDRPDTQYF; v_call: TRBV27; d_call: .; cdr3_length: 16; clone_size: few; j_call: TRBJ2-3
cdr3_nt: TGTGCCAGCAGTCACCCCGTTGGGTCAGTTGGAGGCAACACCATATATTTT; cdr3_aa: CASSHPVGSVGGNTIYF; v_call: TRBV5-6; d_call: .; cdr3_length: 17; clone_size: many; j_call: TRBJ1-3
cdr3_nt: TGTGCCAGCACCATACTAGCGGGGGGGCCCGGGGAGCTGTTTTTT; cdr3_aa: CASTILAGGPGELFF; v_call: TRBV12-3/TRBV12-4; d_call: TRBD2; cdr3_length: 15; clone_size: .; j_call: TRBJ2-2
cdr3_nt: TGCAGTGCTAGACCCACGAACAATGAGCAGTTCTTC; cdr3_aa: CSARPTNNEQFF; v_call: TRBV20-1; d_call: .; cdr3_length: 12; clone_size: many; j_call: TRBJ2-1
cdr3_nt: TGTGCCAGCTCCCCTACAGGGTCCAGCTCTGGGGCCAACGTCCTGACTTTC; cdr3_aa: CASSPTGSSSGANVLTF; v_call: TRBV18; d_call: .; cdr3_length: 17; clone_size: few; j_call: TRBJ2-6
cdr3_nt: TGTGCCGCACGACAGTTTAATGAAAAACTGTTTTTT; cdr3_aa: CAARQFNEKLFF; v_call: TRBV21-1; d_call: .; cdr3_length: 12; clone_size: many; j_call: TRBJ1-4
cdr3_nt: TGTGCCAGCAGTTTGGACAGGGCCCCCTACAATGAGCAGTTCTTC; cdr3_aa: CASSLDRAPYNEQFF; v_call: TRBV12-3/TRBV12-4; d_call: TRBD1; cdr3_length: 15; clone_size: many; j_call: TRBJ2-1
cdr3_nt: TGTGCTAGTGGTGACAGGGCCTACGAGCAGTACTTC; cdr3_aa: CASGDRAYEQYF; v_call: TRBV12-5; d_call: TRBD1; cdr3_length: 12; clone_size: few; j_call: TRBJ2-7
cdr3_nt: TGCAGTGCCCTAAGGACAGCTTCTAGCACAGATACGCAGTATTTT; cdr3_aa: CSALRTASSTDTQYF; v_call: TRBV20-1; d_call: .; cdr3_length: 15; clone_size: .; j_call: TRBJ2-3
cdr3_nt: TGTGCCAGCAGCTTCGACAGGTCCTTCTCCTACGAGCAGTACTTC; cdr3_aa: CASSFDRSFSYEQYF; v_call: TRBV2; d_call: .; cdr3_length: 15; clone_size: .; j_call: TRBJ2-7